This entry concerns a single T cell receptor beta chain. The record originates from a study of blood T cell repertoires in COVID-19. Study information: Some COVID-19 samples were acute and others convalescent; all came from the United States, Italy and Spain. T cells, B-cell-depleted T cells, or PBMCs supplied cDNA or gDNA.

The CDR3 runs 14 residues. Trimming left V 4 bases short and J 9 bases short, with 16 bases between. Looked up from germline, CDR1 is SEHNR and CDR2 is FQNEAQ (reference sequence). How the authors handled the data: Using reference gene primer amplification, nucleated cell counts were estimated. Repertoires were generated with immunoSEQ multiplex PCR, while TCRdb's copy carries only in-frame clones and drops some. V and J calls plus clone size are reproduced from that table; the DNA served to infer D and trimming. The sample contains tens of thousands of clones, just over 90% of which appear only once.

This chain joins TRBV7-9 and TRBJ1-5; D gene uncertain. Sequencing was done on a sample of peripheral blood. This TCR was recovered from a human donor in a cohort sampled during active COVID-19. The DNA for the CDR3 is TGTGCCAGCAGCTCACCGGACTACAAGTCGCCCCAGCATTTT. As protein: CASSSPDYKSPQHF.